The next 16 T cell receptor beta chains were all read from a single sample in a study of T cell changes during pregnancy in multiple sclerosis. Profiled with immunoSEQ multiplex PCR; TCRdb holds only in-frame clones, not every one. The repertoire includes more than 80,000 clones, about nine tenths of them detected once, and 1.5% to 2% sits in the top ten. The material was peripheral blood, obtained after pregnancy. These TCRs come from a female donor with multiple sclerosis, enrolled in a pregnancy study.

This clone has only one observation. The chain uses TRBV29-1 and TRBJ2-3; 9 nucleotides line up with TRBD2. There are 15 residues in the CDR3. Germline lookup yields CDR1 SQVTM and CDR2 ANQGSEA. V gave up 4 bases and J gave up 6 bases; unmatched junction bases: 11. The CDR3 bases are TGCAGCGTTGCAGGACTAGCGACGCGAGGGGATACGCAGTATTTT. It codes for CSVAGLATRGDTQYF.

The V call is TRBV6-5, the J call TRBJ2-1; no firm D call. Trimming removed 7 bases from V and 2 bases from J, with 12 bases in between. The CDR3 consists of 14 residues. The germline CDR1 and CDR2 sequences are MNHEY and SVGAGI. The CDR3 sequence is CASTREAAYNEQFF. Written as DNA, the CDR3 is TGTGCCAGCACCAGAGAGGCCGCCTACAATGAGCAGTTCTTC.

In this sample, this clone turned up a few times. The CDR3 nucleotides are TGTGCCAGCAGCCAAGAACAGGGGCGCACCGGGGAGCTGTTTTTT. Its translation is CASSQEQGRTGELFF. The chain combines TRBV4-2 with TRBJ2-2; TRBD1 matches at 7 bases. This CDR3 spans 15 amino acids. V lost 0 bases and J lost 4; bases outside the gene matches: 2. Germline-derived CDR1 and CDR2 are LGHNA and YNFKEQ.

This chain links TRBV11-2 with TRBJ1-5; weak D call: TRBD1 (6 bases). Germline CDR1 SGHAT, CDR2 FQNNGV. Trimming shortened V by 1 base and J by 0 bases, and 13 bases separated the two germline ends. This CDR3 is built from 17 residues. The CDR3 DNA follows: TGTGCCAGCAGCTTAGGGTCCGGACAGTATAGCAATCAGCCCCAGCATTTT. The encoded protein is CASSLGSGQYSNQPQHF.

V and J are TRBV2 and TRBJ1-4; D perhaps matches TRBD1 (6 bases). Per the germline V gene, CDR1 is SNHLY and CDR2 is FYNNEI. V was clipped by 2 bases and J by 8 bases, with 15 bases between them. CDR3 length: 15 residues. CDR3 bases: TGTGCCAGCAGTGAAATAAGGACAGCAAGCGAAAAACTGTTTTTT. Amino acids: CASSEIRTASEKLFF.

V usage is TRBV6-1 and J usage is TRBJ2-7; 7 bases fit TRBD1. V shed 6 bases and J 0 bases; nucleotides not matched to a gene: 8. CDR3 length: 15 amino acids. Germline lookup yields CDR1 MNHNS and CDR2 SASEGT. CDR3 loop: CASRSTGTVSYEQYF. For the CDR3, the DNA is TGTGCCAGCAGGTCTACCGGGACAGTCTCCTACGAGCAGTACTTC.

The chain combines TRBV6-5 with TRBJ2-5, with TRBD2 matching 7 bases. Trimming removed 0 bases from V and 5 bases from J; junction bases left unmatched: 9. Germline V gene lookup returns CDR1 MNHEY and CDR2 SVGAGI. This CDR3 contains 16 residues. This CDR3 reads CASSYSSGLGGETQYF. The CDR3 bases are TGTGCCAGCAGTTACTCCTCAGGGCTCGGGGGGGAGACCCAGTACTTC.

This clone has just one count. CDR3 nucleotides: TGTGCCAGCAGCGTTGATGCGGGGGGGGGTAATGAGCAGTTCTTC. It encodes CASSVDAGGGNEQFF. This chain connects TRBV9 to TRBJ2-1; TRBD2 matches 9 bases. V gave up 2 bases and J gave up 7 bases; unmatched junction bases: 7. Germline CDR1 SGDLS, CDR2 YYNGEE. This CDR3 is built from 15 residues.

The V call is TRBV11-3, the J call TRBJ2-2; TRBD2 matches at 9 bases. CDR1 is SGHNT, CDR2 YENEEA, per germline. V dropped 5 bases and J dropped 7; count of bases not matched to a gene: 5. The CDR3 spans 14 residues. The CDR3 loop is CASSRLAVGGELFF. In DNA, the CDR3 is TGTGCCAGCAGCCGACTAGCGGTGGGCGGGGAGCTGTTTTTT.

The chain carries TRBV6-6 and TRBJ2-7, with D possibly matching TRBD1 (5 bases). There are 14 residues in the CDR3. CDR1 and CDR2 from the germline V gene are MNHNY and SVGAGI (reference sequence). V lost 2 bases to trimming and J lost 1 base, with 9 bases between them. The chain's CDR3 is CASSYPGHSYEQYF. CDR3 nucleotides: TGTGCCAGCAGTTACCCCGGACATTCCTACGAGCAGTACTTC.

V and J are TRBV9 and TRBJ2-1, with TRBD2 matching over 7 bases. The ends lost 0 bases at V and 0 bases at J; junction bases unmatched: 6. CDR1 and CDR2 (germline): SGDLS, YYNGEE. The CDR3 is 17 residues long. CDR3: CASSVGFGGGSYNEQFF. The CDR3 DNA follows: TGTGCCAGCAGCGTAGGGTTCGGCGGGGGCTCCTACAATGAGCAGTTCTTC.

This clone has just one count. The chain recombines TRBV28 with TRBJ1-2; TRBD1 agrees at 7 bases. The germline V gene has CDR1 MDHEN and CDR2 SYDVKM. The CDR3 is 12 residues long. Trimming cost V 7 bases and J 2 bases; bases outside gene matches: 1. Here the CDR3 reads CASKTGNYGYTF. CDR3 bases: TGTGCCAGCAAGACAGGGAACTATGGCTACACCTTC.

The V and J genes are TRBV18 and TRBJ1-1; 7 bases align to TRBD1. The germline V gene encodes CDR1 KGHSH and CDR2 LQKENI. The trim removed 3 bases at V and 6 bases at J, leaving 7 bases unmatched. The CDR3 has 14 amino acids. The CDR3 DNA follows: TGTGCCAGCTCACCGGGACAGTCTACCCCTGAAGCTTTCTTT. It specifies CASSPGQSTPEAFF.

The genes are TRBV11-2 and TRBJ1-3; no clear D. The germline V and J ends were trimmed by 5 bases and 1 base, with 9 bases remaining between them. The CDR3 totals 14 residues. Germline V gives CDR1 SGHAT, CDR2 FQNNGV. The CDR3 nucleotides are TGTGCCAGCAGCGACCGGGTTTCTGGAAACACCATATATTTT. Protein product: CASSDRVSGNTIYF.

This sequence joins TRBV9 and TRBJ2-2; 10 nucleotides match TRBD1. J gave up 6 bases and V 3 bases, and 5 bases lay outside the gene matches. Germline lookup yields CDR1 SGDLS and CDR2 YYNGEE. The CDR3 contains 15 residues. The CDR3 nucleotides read TGTGCCAGCAGCGGACAGGGGGCGCAAGCCGGGGAGCTGTTTTTT. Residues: CASSGQGAQAGELFF.

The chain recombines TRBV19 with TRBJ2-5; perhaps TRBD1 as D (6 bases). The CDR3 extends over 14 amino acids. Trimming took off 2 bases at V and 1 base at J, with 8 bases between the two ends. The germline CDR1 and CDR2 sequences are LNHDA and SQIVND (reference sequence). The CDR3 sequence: CASSINRAQETQYF. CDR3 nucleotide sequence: TGTGCCAGTAGTATAAACAGGGCCCAAGAGACCCAGTACTTC.